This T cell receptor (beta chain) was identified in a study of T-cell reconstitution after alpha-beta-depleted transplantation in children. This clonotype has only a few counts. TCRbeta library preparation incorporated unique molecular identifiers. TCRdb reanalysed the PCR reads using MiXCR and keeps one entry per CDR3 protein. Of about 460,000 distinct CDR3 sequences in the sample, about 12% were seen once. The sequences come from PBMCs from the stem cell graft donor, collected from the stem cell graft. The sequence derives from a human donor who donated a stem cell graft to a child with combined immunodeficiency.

The DNA of the CDR3 is TGTGCCACCAGCAGAGATCCGGGGTCACCCCTCCACTTT. This sequence encodes CATSRDPGSPLHF. This chain joins TRBV15 and TRBJ1-6; D remains ambiguous. This CDR3 has 13 residues. The germline V gene has CDR1 LNHNV and CDR2 YYDKDF (reference sequence). V shed 0 bases and J shed 10 bases, with 7 bases lying between them.